These 26 T cell receptor beta chains originate from one sample sequenced in a study of cytomegalovirus exposure and HLA in healthy donors. Primers for the PCR totalled 60 Vbeta and 13 Jbeta. Assay: immunoSEQ multiplex PCR; the TCRdb copy retains only in-frame clones and omits some. The data hold roughly 200,000 clones, with 80% observed a single time. Material: PBMCs. The receptors come from a boy younger than 18 in good health and CMV-seronegative.

The CDR3 DNA reads TGCGCCAGCAGCTTGGAAGTGACAGGGGAGTACAATGAGCAGTTCTTC. Amino acids: CASSLEVTGEYNEQFF. V is TRBV5-1 and J is TRBJ2-1, with 8 bases matching TRBD1. The CDR3 contains 16 residues. In germline, CDR1 is SGHRS, CDR2 YFSETQ. V lost 0 bases to trimming and J lost 4 bases; unmatched junction nucleotides: 6.

The gene calls are TRBV19 and TRBJ2-4; TRBD1 might be the D (6 bases). This CDR3 comprises 13 residues. V gave up 7 bases and J gave up 6 bases, with 13 bases separating them. Germline-derived CDR1 and CDR2 are LNHDA and SQIVND (reference sequence). The CDR3 bases are TGTGCCAGTACTGATGGGGGCAGAAACATTCAGTACTTC. This encodes CASTDGGRNIQYF.

The rearrangement joins TRBV7-2 to TRBJ2-3; 11 nucleotides agree with TRBD2. J was trimmed by 6 bases and V by 5 bases; bases with no gene match: 10. Germline-derived CDR1 and CDR2 are SGHTA and FQGNSA. The CDR3 totals 16 residues. CDR3 protein: CASSQTLAGGLDTQYF. For the CDR3, the DNA is TGTGCCAGCAGCCAAACCTTAGCGGGGGGGCTTGATACGCAGTATTTT.

In its sample, this clone was seen once. The J gene is TRBJ1-2, the V gene TRBV19; D uncertain. This CDR3 contains 14 residues. V was clipped by 5 bases and J by 4 bases, with 14 bases between them. CDR1 and CDR2 (germline): LNHDA, SQIVND (reference sequence). Written as DNA, the CDR3 is TGTGCCAGTAGTCGTAAGAGGTTGAGCTATGGCTACACCTTC. It is translated as CASSRKRLSYGYTF.

This clone was observed a handful of times. The CDR3 spells CASSLSASGLTEQYF. Here the CDR3 DNA reads TGTGCCAGCAGCTTAAGCGCTAGCGGGCTGACCGAGCAGTACTTC. This chain uses TRBV7-2 with TRBJ2-7, with 8 bases identical to TRBD2. Per the germline V gene, CDR1 is SGHTA and CDR2 is FQGNSA. There are 15 residues in the CDR3. J gave up 6 bases and V 2 bases, and 9 bases lay outside the gene matches.

The V gene is TRBV5-4, the J gene TRBJ1-5, with a possible D match to TRBD1 (6 bases). CDR3 length: 13 residues. Germline loops: CDR1 SGHNT, CDR2 YYREEE (reference sequence). V lost 0 bases and J lost 12, with 13 bases in between. CDR3 region: CASSLDKTGNQHF. CDR3 DNA sequence: TGTGCCAGCAGCTTGGATAAGACAGGCAACCAGCATTTT.

The genes are TRBV7-2 and TRBJ1-2; possible D gene TRBD1, 5 bases. CDR3 length: 19 residues. CDR1 SGHTA and CDR2 FQGNSA come from the germline V gene. Deletions cut 3 bases from V and 2 bases from J, with 25 bases between. In DNA form, the CDR3 reads TGTGCCAGCAGCTTCACCCCGGCATCCGGACAACTCTCGAACTATGGCTACACCTTC. This codes for CASSFTPASGQLSNYGYTF.

This clone was detected a few times. The rearrangement links TRBV29-1 to TRBJ2-2; the D is unclear. The CDR3 is 15 amino acids. Trimming took off 7 bases at V and 3 bases at J, with 18 bases between the two ends. CDR1 is SQVTM, CDR2 ANQGSEA, per germline. The DNA for the CDR3 is TGCAGCGCCAAAGAGTCTGGGCAGTACACCGGGGAGCTGTTTTTT. Protein product: CSAKESGQYTGELFF.

The chain joins TRBV15 to TRBJ1-2; D might be TRBD1 (6 bases). Germline CDR1 LNHNV, CDR2 YYDKDF (reference sequence). This CDR3 is 18 amino acids long. Trimming removed 3 bases at V and 2 bases at J, with 22 bases between. DNA of the CDR3: TGTGCCACCAGCAGTCTATTTCCTGGGGGCAGCGAGAACTATGGCTACACCTTC. Translating it yields CATSSLFPGGSENYGYTF.

The chain carries TRBV14 and TRBJ2-2; D not certain. V was clipped by 0 bases and J by 2 bases, with 10 bases between them. This CDR3 is 16 amino acids long. The V gene's germline CDR1 is SGHDN and CDR2 FVKESK. The CDR3, as DNA: TGTGCCAGCAGCCAAGATTTAGTCGGTAACACCGGGGAGCTGTTTTTT. Translating gives CASSQDLVGNTGELFF. Full variable domain (missing parts from reference TRBV14 and TRBJ2-2): EAGVTQFPSHSVIEKGQTVTLRCDPISGHDNLYWYRRVMGKEIKFLLHFVKESKQDESGMPNNRFLAERTGGTYSTLKVQPAELEDSGVYFCASSQDLVGNTGELFFGEGSRLTVL.

The chain links TRBV27 to TRBJ2-3; D is possibly TRBD2 (5 bases). Trimming removed 2 bases at V and 5 bases at J, with 5 bases between. Germline CDR1 MNHEY, CDR2 SMNVEV (reference sequence). This CDR3 is 12 amino acids long. CDR3 sequence (DNA): TGTGCCAGCAGTTTAGGAGGAGATACGCAGTATTTT. Protein: CASSLGGDTQYF.

The chain has TRBV7-9 and TRBJ1-1, with D perhaps TRBD1 (6 bases). Germline assignment: CDR1 SEHNR and CDR2 FQNEAQ (reference sequence). V gave up 2 bases and J gave up 1 base, with 11 bases separating them. CDR3 length equals 15 residues. CDR3 sequence reads: CASSLLGQTNTEAFF. CDR3 DNA sequence: TGTGCCAGCAGCTTACTTGGACAGACGAACACTGAAGCTTTCTTT.

This chain uses TRBV7-6 with TRBJ2-7; 7 nucleotides line up with TRBD2. CDR1 is SGHVS, CDR2 FNYEAQ, per germline. With 1 base clipped from V and 2 bases from J, the junction kept 8 bases outside the gene matches. The CDR3 totals 16 residues. CDR3 DNA: TGTGCCAGCAGCTTAGGGGGGGGAGGGTACACCTACGAGCAGTACTTC. As protein: CASSLGGGGYTYEQYF. Filled out from reference TRBV7-6 and TRBJ2-7, the complete variable domain reads GAGVSQSPRYKVTKRGQDVALRCDPISGHVSLYWYRQALGQGPEFLTYFNYEAQQDKSGLPNDRFSAERPEGSISTLTIQRTEQRDSAMYRCASSLGGGGYTYEQYFGPGTRLTVT.

The chain uses TRBV5-5 and TRBJ1-4, with D uncertain. The germline gives CDR1 SGHKS, CDR2 YYEKEE (reference sequence). This CDR3 spans 16 amino acids. Deletions cut 2 bases from V and 5 bases from J, with 16 bases between. The CDR3 loop reads CASSLYPPWQNEKLFF. CDR3 coding DNA: TGTGCCAGCAGCTTATACCCCCCCTGGCAAAATGAAAAACTGTTTTTT.

CDR3 nucleotide sequence: TGTGCCAGTAGCTGGGGACTAAAATTGGACGATACGCAGTATTTT. Protein sequence: CASSWGLKLDDTQYF. The rearrangement joins TRBV19 to TRBJ2-3; 7 bases match TRBD2. The CDR3 extends over 15 amino acids. V lost 6 bases and J lost 6; bases outside the gene matches: 12. CDR1 LNHDA and CDR2 SQIVND come from the germline V gene (reference sequence).

The chain combines TRBV10-3 with TRBJ2-5; perhaps TRBD1 as D (6 bases). Germline V CDR1 and CDR2: ENHRY, SYGVKD. The CDR3 runs 17 residues. Deletions cut 10 bases from V and 7 bases from J, with 31 bases between. CDR3 DNA: TGTGCCACCTCGAAAAAGGGGGAAACCGATTTCTCTGTGACCCAGTACTTC. Its protein is CATSKKGETDFSVTQYF.

This chain links TRBV29-1 with TRBJ2-3; D unresolved. CDR3 length: 16 amino acids. Trimming took 6 bases from V and 1 from J, leaving 20 bases between them. The germline gives CDR1 SQVTM, CDR2 ANQGSEA. In DNA, the CDR3 is TGCAGCGTCGCCAACGTTTGGAAACAGCGCACAGATACGCAGTATTTT. Translation: CSVANVWKQRTDTQYF.

V usage is TRBV5-4 and J usage is TRBJ2-3, with 9 nucleotides matching TRBD2. This CDR3 spans 16 amino acids. V lost 1 base to trimming and J lost 2 bases; unmatched junction nucleotides: 5. Germline CDR1 reads SGHNT; CDR2 reads YYREEE (reference sequence). CDR3 loop: CASSLFASGTTDTQYF. The CDR3 DNA reads as TGTGCCAGCAGCTTGTTTGCTAGCGGGACCACAGATACGCAGTATTTT.

This clone was seen only a few times. V and J are TRBV18 and TRBJ2-7; possibly TRBD2 for D (6 bases). This CDR3 spans 16 amino acids. CDR1 KGHSH and CDR2 LQKENI come from the germline V gene. The V and J ends lost 2 bases and 1 base respectively, with 15 bases between them. The CDR3 nucleotides are TGTGCCAGCTCACCAGAGGCGGGGTCGTTTTCCTACGAGCAGTACTTC. Residues: CASSPEAGSFSYEQYF.

This clone was counted once. The V and J genes are TRBV5-1 and TRBJ2-7; 7 bases align to TRBD1. V dropped 7 bases and J dropped 4; count of bases not matched to a gene: 11. The CDR3 is made up of 14 amino acids. Germline lookup yields CDR1 SGHRS and CDR2 YFSETQ. CDR3 region: CASRNFDRAYEQYF. CDR3 in DNA: TGCGCCAGCCGAAACTTTGACAGGGCGTACGAGCAGTACTTC.

This chain connects TRBV29-1 to TRBJ2-1; 15 bases line up with TRBD2. The CDR3 totals 14 residues. Trimming removed 4 bases from V and 5 bases from J; junction bases left unmatched: 0. Germline V gene data show CDR1 as SQVTM and CDR2 as ANQGSEA. This chain's CDR3 is CSVGTSGRDNEQFF. For the CDR3, the DNA is TGCAGCGTTGGGACTAGCGGGAGGGACAATGAGCAGTTCTTC.

V gene TRBV5-5 combines with J gene TRBJ2-7, with 8 positions matching TRBD1. Trimming took 4 bases from V and 4 from J; bases not matched to a gene: 10. The CDR3 is 15 amino acids. Germline CDR1 and CDR2: SGHKS and YYEKEE (reference sequence). CDR3 bases: TGTGCCAGCAGCCTTGGACAGGGCTTGGGGTACGAGCAGTACTTC. It translates to CASSLGQGLGYEQYF.

The chain links TRBV7-6 to TRBJ2-7; the D gene is possibly TRBD1 (6 bases). V lost 4 bases and J 1 base, leaving 17 bases between the germline ends. This CDR3 spans 16 amino acids. Germline CDR1 reads SGHVS; CDR2 reads FNYEAQ. The DNA of the CDR3 is TGTGCCAGCAGCTCGGCCCCCCGGGACACTTCCTACGAGCAGTACTTC. Protein: CASSSAPRDTSYEQYF.

This chain uses TRBV9 with TRBJ1-1, with D possibly matching TRBD1 (5 bases). Germline CDR1 reads SGDLS; CDR2 reads YYNGEE. The CDR3 has 16 residues. Trimming removed 0 bases at V and 3 bases at J, with 15 bases between. The DNA of the CDR3 is TGTGCCAGCAGCGTAGCCGGACGGGGGACGGACACTGAAGCTTTCTTT. The encoded protein is CASSVAGRGTDTEAFF.

The chain couples TRBV4-3 to TRBJ1-4; D gene ambiguous. The CDR3 runs to 14 residues. V lost 2 bases to trimming and J lost 4 bases, with 8 bases between them. Germline V CDR1 and CDR2: LGHNA, YSLEER. The CDR3 bases are TGCGCCAGCAGCCAAATTAGTTATAATGAAAAACTGTTTTTT. Translating gives CASSQISYNEKLFF.

This clone was seen just once. V gene TRBV5-1 combines with J gene TRBJ1-1, with 7 positions matching TRBD1. The CDR3 loop spans 15 amino acids. V was pared by 7 bases and J by 1 base, with 10 bases of the junction left unmatched. Germline values: CDR1 SGHRS, CDR2 YFSETQ. The CDR3 coding sequence is TGCGCCAGCCAGCTTGGGGGACAGAGGAACACTGAAGCTTTCTTT. Translated: CASQLGGQRNTEAFF.